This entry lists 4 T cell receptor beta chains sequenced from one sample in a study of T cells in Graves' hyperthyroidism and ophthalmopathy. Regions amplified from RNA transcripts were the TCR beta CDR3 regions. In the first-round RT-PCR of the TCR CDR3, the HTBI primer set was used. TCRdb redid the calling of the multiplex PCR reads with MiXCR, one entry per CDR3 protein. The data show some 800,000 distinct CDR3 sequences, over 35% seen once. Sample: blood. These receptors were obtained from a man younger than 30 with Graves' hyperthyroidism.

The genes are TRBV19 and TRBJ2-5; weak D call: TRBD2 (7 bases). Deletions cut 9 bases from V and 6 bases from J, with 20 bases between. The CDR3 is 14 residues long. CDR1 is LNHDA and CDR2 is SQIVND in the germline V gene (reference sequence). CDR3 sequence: CASLNRRGGKTQYF. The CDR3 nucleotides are TGTGCCAGCCTCAACAGGAGGGGGGGAAAGACCCAGTACTTC.

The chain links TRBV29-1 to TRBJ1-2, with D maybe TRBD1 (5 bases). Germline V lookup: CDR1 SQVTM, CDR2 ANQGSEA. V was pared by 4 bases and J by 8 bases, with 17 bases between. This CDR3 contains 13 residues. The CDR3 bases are TGCAGCGTTGTCAACGCGGGGGTAGAGGGCTACACCTTC. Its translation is CSVVNAGVEGYTF.

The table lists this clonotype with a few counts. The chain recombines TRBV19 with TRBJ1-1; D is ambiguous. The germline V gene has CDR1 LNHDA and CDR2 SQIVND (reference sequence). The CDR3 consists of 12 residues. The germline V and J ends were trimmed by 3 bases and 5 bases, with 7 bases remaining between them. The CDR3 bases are TGTGCCAGTAGTATTGGGGTGACTGAAGCTTTCTTT. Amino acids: CASSIGVTEAFF.

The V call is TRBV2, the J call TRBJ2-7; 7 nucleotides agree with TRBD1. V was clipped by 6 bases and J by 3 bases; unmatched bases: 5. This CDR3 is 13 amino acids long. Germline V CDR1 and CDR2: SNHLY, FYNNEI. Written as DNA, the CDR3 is TGTGCCAGCAGAGAGACAGGGTACTACGAGCAGTACTTC. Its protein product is CASRETGYYEQYF. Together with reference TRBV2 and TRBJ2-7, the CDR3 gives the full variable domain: EPEVTQTPSHQVTQMGQEVILRCVPISNHLYFYWYRQILGQKVEFLVSFYNNEISEKSEIFDDQFSVERPDGSNFTLKIRSTKLEDSAMYFCASRETGYYEQYFGPGTRLTVT.